This entry describes one T cell receptor beta chain. The antigen is not known. This entry is derived from a study of monozygotic twins with inflammatory bowel disease. Study-level results: T cell subtypes that differed could not be told apart. Whereas healthy co-twins had higher TCRbeta diversity (inverse Simpson), IBD patients had lower diversity. The existence of one strong signal or clonotype linked to IBD lacked support.

Added by template switching were UMIs that each held a 6-nucleotide sample barcode. Using the 5' RACE reads, TCRdb records one entry per CDR3 protein without DNA. The table for this sample gives 200,000 to 250,000 distinct CDR3 sequences. The CDR3 is made up of 14 amino acids. Germline CDR1 is MNHEY and CDR2 is SMNVEV (reference sequence). The sample comprised blood. The clonotype originates from a human donor with ulcerative colitis or Crohn's disease, or a healthy co-twin of an affected twin (not recorded which). The chain uses TRBV27 and TRBJ2-6; the TCRdb call, TRBD1, lacks DNA for checking. This CDR3 reads CASSSSGTGNVLTF.